This paragraph covers one T cell receptor (beta chain) sequence. Its antigen remains unknown. Sorted subsets were amplified in replicate PCRs using 200 to 250 ng DNA, approximately 30,000 T cell genomes. TCRdb's table, derived via immunoSEQ multiplex PCR, lists solely in-frame clones and lacks some. The sample yields around 750,000 clones, around 74% seen once. The record originates from a study of shared clonotypes between healthy human individuals. Germline values: CDR1 MGHRA, CDR2 YSYEKL. This CDR3 is 14 amino acids long. Trimming took off 1 base at V and 4 bases at J, with 10 bases between the two ends. Study results and caveats: Clonotypes not shared had lower generation probabilities than those common to all four donors. Sequencing of the sorted subsets was shown by rarefaction to be incomplete despite large depth.

There were no recent acute infections or vaccinations among the donors, who were healthy HIV-negative adults. This TCR came from a woman aged 30 to 39 in good health. Source material: memory CD4+ T cells sorted from blood. Subset indicated: CD45RA-negative fraction. The rearrangement links TRBV4-1 to TRBJ1-2; D is perhaps TRBD1 (5 bases). CDR3: CASSQATVSYGYTF. As DNA, the CDR3 is TGCGCCAGCAGCCAAGCGACAGTTTCCTATGGCTACACCTTC.